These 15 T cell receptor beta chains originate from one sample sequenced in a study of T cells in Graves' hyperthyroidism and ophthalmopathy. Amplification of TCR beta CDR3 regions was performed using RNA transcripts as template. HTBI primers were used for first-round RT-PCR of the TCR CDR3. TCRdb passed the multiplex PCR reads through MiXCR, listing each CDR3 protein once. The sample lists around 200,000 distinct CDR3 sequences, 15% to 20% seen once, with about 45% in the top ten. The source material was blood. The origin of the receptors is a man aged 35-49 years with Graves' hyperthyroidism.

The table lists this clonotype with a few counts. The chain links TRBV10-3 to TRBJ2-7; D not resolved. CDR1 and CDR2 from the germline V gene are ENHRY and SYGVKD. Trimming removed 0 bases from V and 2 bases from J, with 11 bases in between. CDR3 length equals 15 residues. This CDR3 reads CAISESLVGPYEQYF. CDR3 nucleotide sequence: TGTGCCATCAGTGAGTCCTTAGTCGGCCCCTACGAGCAGTACTTC.

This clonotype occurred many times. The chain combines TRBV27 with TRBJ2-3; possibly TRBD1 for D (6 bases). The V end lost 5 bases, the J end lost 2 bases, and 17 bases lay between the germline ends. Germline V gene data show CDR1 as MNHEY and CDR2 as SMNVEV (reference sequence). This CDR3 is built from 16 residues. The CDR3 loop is CASSISTGFSTDTQYF. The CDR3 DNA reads TGTGCCAGCAGTATCTCGACAGGATTTTCCACAGATACGCAGTATTTT.

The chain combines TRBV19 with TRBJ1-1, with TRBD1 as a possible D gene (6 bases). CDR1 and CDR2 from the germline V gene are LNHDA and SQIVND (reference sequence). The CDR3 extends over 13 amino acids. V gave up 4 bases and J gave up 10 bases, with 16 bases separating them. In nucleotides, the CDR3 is TGTGCCAGTAGTACGGGACACCCAGCTCCAGCTTTCTTT. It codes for CASSTGHPAPAFF.

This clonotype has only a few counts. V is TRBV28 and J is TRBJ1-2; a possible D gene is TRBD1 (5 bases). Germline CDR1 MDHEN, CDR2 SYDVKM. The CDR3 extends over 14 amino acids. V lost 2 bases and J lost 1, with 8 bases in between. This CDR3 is CASSLGAFNYGYTF. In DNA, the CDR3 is TGTGCCAGCAGTTTAGGGGCATTTAACTATGGCTACACCTTC.

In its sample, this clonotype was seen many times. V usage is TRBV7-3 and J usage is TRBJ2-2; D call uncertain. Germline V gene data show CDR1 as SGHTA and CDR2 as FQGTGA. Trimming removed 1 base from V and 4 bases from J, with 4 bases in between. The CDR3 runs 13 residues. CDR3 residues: CASSLIGTGELFF. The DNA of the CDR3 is TGTGCCAGCAGCTTAATCGGCACCGGGGAGCTGTTTTTT.

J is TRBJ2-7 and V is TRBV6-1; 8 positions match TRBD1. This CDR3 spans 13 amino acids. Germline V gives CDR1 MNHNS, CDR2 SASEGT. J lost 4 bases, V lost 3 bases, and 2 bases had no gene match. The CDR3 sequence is CASSDRGLYEQYF. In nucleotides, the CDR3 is TGTGCCAGCAGTGACAGGGGGCTTTACGAGCAGTACTTC.

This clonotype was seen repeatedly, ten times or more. CDR3 nucleotide sequence: TGTGCCAGCAGCCTAACGACGGGACAGTTTTCCCGTTCCCTTAATCAGCCCCAGCATTTT. Its translation: CASSLTTGQFSRSLNQPQHF. This sequence joins TRBV5-5 and TRBJ1-5, with 7 bases matching TRBD1. This CDR3 comprises 20 residues. The V and J ends lost 4 bases and 4 bases, in that order; junction bases with no gene match: 23. CDR1 SGHKS and CDR2 YYEKEE come from the germline V gene (reference sequence).

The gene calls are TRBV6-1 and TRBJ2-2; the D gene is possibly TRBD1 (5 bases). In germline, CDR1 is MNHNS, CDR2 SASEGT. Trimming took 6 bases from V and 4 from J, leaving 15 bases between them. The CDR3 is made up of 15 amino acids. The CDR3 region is CASSPGQGRTGELFF. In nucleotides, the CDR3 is TGTGCCAGCAGCCCCGGGCAGGGCCGCACCGGGGAGCTGTTTTTT.

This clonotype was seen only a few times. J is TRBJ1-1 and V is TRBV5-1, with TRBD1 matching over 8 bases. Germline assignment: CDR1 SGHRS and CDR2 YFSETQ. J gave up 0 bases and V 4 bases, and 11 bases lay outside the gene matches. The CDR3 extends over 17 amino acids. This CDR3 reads CASSTKAGGGMNTEAFF. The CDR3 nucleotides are TGCGCCAGCAGCACGAAGGCAGGGGGCGGTATGAACACTGAAGCTTTCTTT.

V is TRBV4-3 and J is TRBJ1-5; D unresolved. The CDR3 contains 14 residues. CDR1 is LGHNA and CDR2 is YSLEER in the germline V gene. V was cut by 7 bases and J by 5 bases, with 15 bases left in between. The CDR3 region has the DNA TGCGCCAGCACCCAGGTGTCGGGTGATCAGCCCCAGCATTTT. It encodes CASTQVSGDQPQHF.

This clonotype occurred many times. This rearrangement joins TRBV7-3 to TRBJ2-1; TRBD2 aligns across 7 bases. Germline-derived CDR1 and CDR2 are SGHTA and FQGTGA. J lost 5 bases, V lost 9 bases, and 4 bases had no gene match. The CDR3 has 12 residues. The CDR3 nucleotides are TGTGCCAGTGAGGGAGGGAACAATGAGCAGTTCTTC. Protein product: CASEGGNNEQFF.

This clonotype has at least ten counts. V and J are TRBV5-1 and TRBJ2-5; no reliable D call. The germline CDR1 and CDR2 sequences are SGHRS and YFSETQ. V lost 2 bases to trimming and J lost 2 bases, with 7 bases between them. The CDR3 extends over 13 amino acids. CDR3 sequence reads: CASSFDQQETQYF. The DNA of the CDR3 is TGCGCCAGCAGCTTCGACCAGCAAGAGACCCAGTACTTC.

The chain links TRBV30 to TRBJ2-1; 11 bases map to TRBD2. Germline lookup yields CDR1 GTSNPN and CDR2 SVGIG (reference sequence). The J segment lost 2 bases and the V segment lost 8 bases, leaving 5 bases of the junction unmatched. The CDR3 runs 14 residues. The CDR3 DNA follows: TGTGCCCTAACACTAGCGGGAGCCTACAATGAGCAGTTCTTC. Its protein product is CALTLAGAYNEQFF.

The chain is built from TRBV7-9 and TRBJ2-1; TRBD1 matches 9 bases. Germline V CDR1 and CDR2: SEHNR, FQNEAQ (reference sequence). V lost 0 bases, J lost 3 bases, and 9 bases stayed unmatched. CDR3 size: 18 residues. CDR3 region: CASSLATGRDRVYNEQFF. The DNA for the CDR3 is TGTGCCAGCAGCTTAGCGACAGGCCGGGACAGGGTCTACAATGAGCAGTTCTTC.

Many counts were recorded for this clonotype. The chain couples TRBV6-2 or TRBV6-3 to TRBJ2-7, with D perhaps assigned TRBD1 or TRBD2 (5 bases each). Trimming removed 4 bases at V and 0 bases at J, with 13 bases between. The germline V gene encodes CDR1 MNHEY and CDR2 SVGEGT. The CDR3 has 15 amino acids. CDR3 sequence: CASSSPGRGSYEQYF. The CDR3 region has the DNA TGTGCCAGCAGTTCTCCGGGACGGGGCTCCTACGAGCAGTACTTC.